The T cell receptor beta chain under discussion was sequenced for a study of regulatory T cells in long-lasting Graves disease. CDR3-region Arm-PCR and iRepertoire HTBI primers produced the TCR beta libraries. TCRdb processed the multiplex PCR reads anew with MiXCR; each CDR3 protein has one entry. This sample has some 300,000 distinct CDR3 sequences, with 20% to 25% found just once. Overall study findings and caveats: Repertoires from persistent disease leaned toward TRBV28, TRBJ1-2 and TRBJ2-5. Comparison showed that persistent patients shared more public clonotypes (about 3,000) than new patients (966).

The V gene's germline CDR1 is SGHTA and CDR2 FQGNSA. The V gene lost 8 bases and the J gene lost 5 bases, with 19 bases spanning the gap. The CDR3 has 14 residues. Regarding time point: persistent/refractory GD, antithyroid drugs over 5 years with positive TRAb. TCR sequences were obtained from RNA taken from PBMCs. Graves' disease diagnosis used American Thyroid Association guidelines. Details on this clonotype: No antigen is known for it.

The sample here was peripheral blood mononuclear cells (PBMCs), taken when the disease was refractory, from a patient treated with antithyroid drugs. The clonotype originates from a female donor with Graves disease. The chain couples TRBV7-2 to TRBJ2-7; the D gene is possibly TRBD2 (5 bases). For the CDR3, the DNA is TGTGCCAGCTCGGTCCGAGGAGGATGGGACGAGCAGTACTTC. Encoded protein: CASSVRGGWDEQYF.